The 20 T cell receptor beta chains below come from one sample, sequenced in a study of OX40 agonist ivuxolimab in advanced cancers. The method behind the library was the immunoSEQ multiplex PCR assay. Entries here come from immuneACCESS through TCRdb and include only in-frame sequences with V and J called. Some clones fail to appear in such tables; in the studies checked, an unresolved V gene covers under half of the shortfall, and the cause of the remainder is unknown. The sample table holds tens of thousands of clones, of which 80% to 90% were seen once. In total, the top ten clones hold roughly 2.1% of the sample. The sequencing used CD4+ or CD8+ T cells sorted from blood, collected in a trial of the OX40 agonist ivuxolimab. These receptors came from an adult with an advanced solid tumor such as melanoma, head and neck, liver or kidney cancer.

This clone was seen more than once but under ten times. The chain is built from TRBV6-5 and TRBJ2-2; a possible D gene is TRBD2 (6 bases). Germline CDR1 MNHEY, CDR2 SVGAGI. This CDR3 is 13 amino acids long. V dropped 5 bases and J dropped 6 bases, with 10 bases sitting between them. The CDR3 spells CASSPGGAGELFF. CDR3 DNA sequence: TGTGCCAGCAGTCCCGGGGGAGCCGGGGAGCTGTTTTTT.

The V and J genes are TRBV11-3 and TRBJ2-6; 7 positions agree with TRBD1. The CDR3 has 18 amino acids. V was pared by 7 bases and J by 0 bases, with 12 bases of the junction left unmatched. Germline CDR1 reads SGHNT; CDR2 reads YENEEA. The DNA of the CDR3 is TGTGCCAGCACCGGACCCCTCGGGACAGCCTCTGGGGCCAACGTCCTGACTTTC. This encodes CASTGPLGTASGANVLTF.

The J gene is TRBJ2-2, the V gene TRBV6-1, with no clear D. The CDR3 spans 14 residues. Trimming cost V 1 base and J 3 bases, with 6 bases left between them. CDR1 is MNHNS, CDR2 SASEGT, per germline. The CDR3 loop is CASSEGVDTGELFF. The CDR3 DNA reads TGTGCCAGCAGTGAAGGGGTCGACACCGGGGAGCTGTTTTTT.

V usage is TRBV18 and J usage is TRBJ1-6, with 9 bases that match TRBD1. The germline CDR1 and CDR2 sequences are KGHSH and LQKENI. CDR3 length: 15 amino acids. After removal of 4 bases from V and 7 bases from J, the junction contained 5 bases not matched to a gene. For the CDR3, the DNA is TGTGCCAGCTCACTTGGACAGGGGCGAAATTCACCCCTCCACTTT. The encoded protein is CASSLGQGRNSPLHF.

The chain uses TRBV30 and TRBJ2-5; no definite D call. Germline CDR1 is GTSNPN and CDR2 is SVGIG (reference sequence). The CDR3 spans 12 residues. V was clipped by 4 bases and J by 2 bases, with 8 bases between them. The CDR3 is CAWKSFQETQYF. CDR3 DNA sequence: TGTGCCTGGAAGAGCTTTCAAGAGACCCAGTACTTC.

This chain uses TRBV2 with TRBJ1-1, with 11 bases identical to TRBD1. CDR3 size: 14 residues. After removal of 4 bases from V and 10 bases from J, the junction contained 8 bases not matched to a gene. The germline V gene has CDR1 SNHLY and CDR2 FYNNEI. This chain's CDR3 is CASSAIGQGAIAFF. The CDR3, as DNA: TGTGCCAGCAGTGCTATTGGACAGGGGGCGATAGCTTTCTTT.

This clone was picked up one time. The chain uses TRBV18 and TRBJ2-7; TRBD1 agrees at 8 bases. CDR1 and CDR2 (germline): KGHSH, LQKENI. The CDR3 loop spans 13 amino acids. With V trimmed by 6 bases and J by 4 bases, 5 bases remained unmatched. This CDR3 reads CASSGQGRYEQYF. CDR3 in DNA: TGTGCCAGCTCCGGACAGGGTAGGTACGAGCAGTACTTC.

The V call is TRBV12-5, the J call TRBJ2-3; D unclear. This CDR3 spans 12 amino acids. Germline V lookup: CDR1 LGHNT, CDR2 FRNRAP. The V end was cut by 5 bases, the J end by 0 bases, with 3 bases between. The CDR3 sequence is CASGASTDTQYF. CDR3 DNA: TGTGCTAGTGGTGCGAGCACAGATACGCAGTATTTT.

This clone was counted a few times. The chain is built from TRBV7-9 and TRBJ2-7; 9 bases line up with TRBD2. The germline V gene has CDR1 SEHNR and CDR2 FQNEAQ (reference sequence). V shed 6 bases and J 6 bases; nucleotides not matched to a gene: 6. The CDR3 loop spans 13 amino acids. CDR3 nucleotides: TGTGCCAGCAGTTCAGGACTAGCGAGCGAGCAGTACGTC. Encoded protein: CASSSGLASEQYV.

This clone showed up just once. The J gene is TRBJ2-1, the V gene TRBV29-1; D is perhaps TRBD1 (6 bases). Trimming cost V 5 bases and J 4 bases, with 18 bases left between them. The germline gives CDR1 SQVTM, CDR2 ANQGSEA. The CDR3 length is 15 residues. This chain's CDR3 is CSVLRYRTEYNEQFF. The CDR3 DNA follows: TGCAGCGTTCTTAGATACCGGACAGAGTACAATGAGCAGTTCTTC.

The V call is TRBV7-9, the J call TRBJ2-3, with a possible D match to TRBD1 (6 bases). Germline CDR1 and CDR2: SEHNR and FQNEAQ (reference sequence). The CDR3 is 15 residues long. Between the trimmed V and J ends, which lost 4 bases and 0 bases, there was a span of 11 bases. In nucleotides, the CDR3 is TGTGCCAGCAGCTCCCGGGACACCAGCACAGATACGCAGTATTTT. Translating gives CASSSRDTSTDTQYF.

The V gene is TRBV18, the J gene TRBJ2-6; TRBD1 is a possible D gene (6 bases). Trimming removed 1 base from V and 2 bases from J, with 9 bases in between. The CDR3 is made up of 16 amino acids. Germline lookup yields CDR1 KGHSH and CDR2 LQKENI. For the CDR3, the DNA is TGTGCCAGCTCACCACTCCCAGGGGCTGGGGCCAACGTCCTGACTTTC. Protein product: CASSPLPGAGANVLTF.

This chain joins TRBV18 and TRBJ2-7; possibly TRBD1 for D (6 bases). The CDR3 contains 13 residues. The germline gives CDR1 KGHSH, CDR2 LQKENI. The germline V and J ends were trimmed by 3 bases and 4 bases, with 10 bases remaining between them. This CDR3 is CASSPAGVYEQYF. CDR3 coding DNA: TGTGCCAGCTCACCGGCAGGGGTTTACGAGCAGTACTTC.

This chain links TRBV18 with TRBJ2-7, with D tentatively TRBD1 or TRBD2 (7 bases each). V was shortened by 3 bases and J by 3 bases, with 15 bases between the two germline ends. The CDR3 runs 15 residues. Germline values: CDR1 KGHSH, CDR2 LQKENI. Written as DNA, the CDR3 is TGTGCCAGCTCACCGGTTCCAGGGGGGGGCTACGAGCAGTACTTC. Protein product: CASSPVPGGGYEQYF.

The chain carries TRBV14 and TRBJ2-3; 7 positions agree with TRBD1. The CDR3 sequence is 15 residues long. J lost 1 base, V lost 2 bases, and 3 bases had no gene match. Germline loops: CDR1 SGHDN, CDR2 FVKESK. For the CDR3, the DNA is TGTGCCAGCAGCCAAAGAACAGGGGGCACAGATACGCAGTATTTT. Its protein is CASSQRTGGTDTQYF.

The rearrangement uses TRBV27 and TRBJ1-1; D is undetermined. CDR3 size: 14 residues. Trimming shortened V by 2 bases and J by 5 bases, and 12 bases separated the two germline ends. The germline gives CDR1 MNHEY, CDR2 SMNVEV (reference sequence). The CDR3 spells CASSLNWGQTEAFF. The CDR3 DNA reads TGTGCCAGCAGTTTAAATTGGGGTCAGACTGAAGCTTTCTTT.

V and J are TRBV27 and TRBJ2-7; 10 bases are a match to TRBD1. The CDR3 covers 13 residues. V gave up 6 bases and J gave up 4 bases; unmatched junction bases: 3. Germline lookup yields CDR1 MNHEY and CDR2 SMNVEV (reference sequence). CDR3: CASRGTGEYEQYF. Here the CDR3 DNA reads TGTGCCAGCAGGGGGACAGGGGAATACGAGCAGTACTTC.

CDR3 amino acids: CASSPGLAGVSYYSGYYNEQFF. DNA for the CDR3: TGCGCCAGCAGCCCGGGACTAGCGGGAGTCTCATACTATAGCGGCTACTACAATGAGCAGTTCTTC. The rearrangement uses TRBV4-3 and TRBJ2-1, with TRBD2 matching over 14 bases. Trimming took 4 bases from V and 3 from J; bases not matched to a gene: 20. There are 22 residues in the CDR3. CDR1 and CDR2 (germline): LGHNA, YSLEER.

This clone appeared a few times. CDR3 loop: CASSRDSRNYEQYV. CDR3 coding DNA: TGTGCCAGCAGTCGGGACTCAAGAAACTACGAGCAGTACGTC. The chain uses TRBV2 and TRBJ2-7; tentative D call: TRBD2 (6 bases). This CDR3 comprises 14 residues. Germline values: CDR1 SNHLY, CDR2 FYNNEI. V lost 5 bases and J lost 3, with 14 bases in between.

The rearrangement joins TRBV6-5 to TRBJ2-1, with TRBD2 as a possible D gene (6 bases). The germline gives CDR1 MNHEY, CDR2 SVGAGI. The CDR3 loop spans 13 amino acids. The V end was cut by 5 bases, the J end by 2 bases, with 7 bases between. CDR3 loop: CASSGGTYNEQFF. CDR3 coding DNA: TGTGCCAGCAGTGGCGGGACCTACAATGAGCAGTTCTTC.